The 22 T cell receptor beta chains in this list originate from one sample, sequenced in a study of blood T cell repertoires in COVID-19. Sequencing used immunoSEQ multiplex PCR; TCRdb keeps in-frame clones, though not all of them. The sample includes 250,000 to 350,000 clones, about 89% of them seen just once. Sequencing input: peripheral blood. The receptor set was obtained from a woman aged 55-75 years with acute or convalescent COVID-19.

V is TRBV7-9 and J is TRBJ2-1; maybe TRBD2 (7 bases). This CDR3 spans 15 amino acids. V was cut by 3 bases and J by 7 bases, with 16 bases left in between. Germline lookup yields CDR1 SEHNR and CDR2 FQNEAQ (reference sequence). In nucleotides, the CDR3 is TGTGCCAGCAGCTTGACGGGGGGCGAGTTAAATGAGCAGTTCTTC. Encoded protein: CASSLTGGELNEQFF.

The V gene is TRBV10-3, the J gene TRBJ2-7; a possible D gene is TRBD1 (5 bases). The V gene lost 5 bases and the J gene lost 3 bases, with 11 bases spanning the gap. The CDR3 runs 13 residues. The V gene's germline CDR1 is ENHRY and CDR2 SYGVKD. The CDR3 here is CAISPAGRYEQYF. CDR3 in DNA: TGTGCCATCAGTCCCGCAGGGCGCTACGAGCAGTACTTC.

The table lists this clone with a count of one. The chain couples TRBV3-1 (or the pseudogene TRBV3-2) to TRBJ1-4; D might be TRBD1 (5 bases). CDR1 is LGHDT and CDR2 is YNNKEL in the germline V gene (reference sequence). The CDR3 runs 15 residues. V was shortened by 4 bases and J by 0 bases, with 9 bases between the two germline ends. The CDR3 protein is CASSPRDSTNEKLFF. DNA of the CDR3: TGTGCCAGCAGCCCTCGGGACTCAACTAATGAAAAACTGTTTTTT.

CDR3 residues: CASSRTREEQYF. The CDR3 bases are TGTGCCAGCAGCCGGACTAGAGAAGAGCAGTACTTC. The chain links TRBV7-9 to TRBJ2-7, with 7 bases matching TRBD2. CDR3 size: 12 residues. Germline CDR1 and CDR2: SEHNR and FQNEAQ (reference sequence). V lost 5 bases and J lost 7; bases outside the gene matches: 5.

In its sample, this clone was seen once. V and J are TRBV25-1 and TRBJ2-5; a possible D gene is TRBD1 (6 bases). Trimming pared 5 bases from V and 0 bases from J, leaving 10 bases between. The CDR3 spans 14 residues. Looked up from germline, CDR1 is MGHDK and CDR2 is SYGVNS. CDR3 bases: TGTGCCAGCAGTCCTGACAGGTACCAAGAGACCCAGTACTTC. Its translation is CASSPDRYQETQYF.

The chain is built from TRBV19 and TRBJ2-5; D is unclear. The V end lost 7 bases, the J end lost 4 bases, and 19 bases lay between the germline ends. Per germline, CDR1 LNHDA and CDR2 SQIVND (reference sequence). The CDR3 loop spans 15 amino acids. CDR3 nucleotides: TGTGCCAGTACAACCCACGAAGTCGGCGGAGAGACCCAGTACTTC. Protein product: CASTTHEVGGETQYF. Using reference TRBV19 and TRBJ2-5 for the parts outside the CDR3, the full variable domain is DGGITQSPKYLFRKEGQNVTLSCEQNLNHDAMYWYRQDPGQGLRLIYYSQIVNDFQKGDIAEGYSVSREKKESFPLTVTSAQKNPTAFYLCASTTHEVGGETQYFGPGTRLLVL.

The chain couples TRBV4-1 to TRBJ2-3; 10 bases are a match to TRBD2. CDR3 length equals 18 residues. Losses at the gene ends were 1 base for V and 5 bases for J; bases not matched to a gene: 12. The germline CDR1 and CDR2 sequences are MGHRA and YSYEKL. The CDR3 sequence is CASSQAAYSGGPQDTQYF. As DNA, the CDR3 is TGCGCCAGCAGCCAAGCCGCTTATAGCGGGGGGCCCCAAGATACGCAGTATTTT.

The gene calls are TRBV9 and TRBJ1-2; 8 nucleotides match TRBD1. V lost 0 bases and J lost 6; bases outside the gene matches: 10. CDR3 length equals 16 residues. Germline V gene sequence: CDR1 SGDLS, CDR2 YYNGEE. The CDR3: CASSVGPLRQGHGYTF. The CDR3 coding sequence is TGTGCCAGCAGCGTAGGACCGCTGAGACAGGGGCATGGCTACACCTTC.

The gene calls are TRBV7-9 and TRBJ1-5; D may be TRBD1 (5 bases). The CDR3 is 16 residues long. From germline, CDR1 is SEHNR and CDR2 FQNEAQ (reference sequence). Trimming cost V 5 bases and J 2 bases, with 16 bases left between them. The DNA of the CDR3 is TGTGCCAGCAGCGGAATGGGGGGGGTTGGCAATCAGCCCCAGCATTTT. Protein sequence: CASSGMGGVGNQPQHF.

The gene calls are TRBV7-6 and TRBJ2-7; 7 bases are a match to TRBD1. The germline gives CDR1 SGHVS, CDR2 FNYEAQ. The V and J ends lost 1 base and 4 bases, in that order; junction bases with no gene match: 7. The CDR3 spans 15 residues. CDR3 protein: CASSLGWTGQYEQYF. The DNA of the CDR3 is TGTGCCAGCAGCTTAGGCTGGACAGGCCAATACGAGCAGTACTTC. The entire variable domain, with the rest obtained from reference TRBV7-6 and TRBJ2-7, is as follows: GAGVSQSPRYKVTKRGQDVALRCDPISGHVSLYWYRQALGQGPEFLTYFNYEAQQDKSGLPNDRFSAERPEGSISTLTIQRTEQRDSAMYRCASSLGWTGQYEQYFGPGTRLTVT.

The V and J genes are TRBV5-1 and TRBJ1-4; 9 bases fit TRBD1. The germline CDR1 and CDR2 sequences are SGHRS and YFSETQ. The J segment lost 7 bases and the V segment lost 0 bases, leaving 10 bases of the junction unmatched. The CDR3 totals 17 residues. The CDR3 spells CASSLDGDRAYLEKLFF. CDR3 coding DNA: TGCGCCAGCAGCTTGGATGGGGACAGGGCTTATCTTGAAAAACTGTTTTTT.

The rearrangement uses TRBV4-2 and TRBJ1-2; D is uncertain. The V end lost 0 bases, the J end lost 0 bases, and 11 bases lay between the germline ends. CDR1 LGHNA and CDR2 YNFKEQ come from the germline V gene. This CDR3 comprises 16 residues. CDR3 residues: CASSQEVPTANYGYTF. For the CDR3, the DNA is TGTGCCAGCAGCCAAGAGGTACCCACAGCTAACTATGGCTACACCTTC.

The chain employs TRBV14 and TRBJ1-3, with no clear D. The germline CDR1 and CDR2 sequences are SGHDN and FVKESK. The CDR3 contains 14 residues. V was clipped by 3 bases and J by 2 bases, with 8 bases between them. This CDR3 is CASSHLITGNTIYF. The CDR3 DNA reads as TGTGCCAGCAGCCACCTTATTACTGGAAACACCATATATTTT.

Only a few counts were recorded for this clone. The chain recombines TRBV28 with TRBJ2-5; TRBD1 agrees at 8 bases. Trimming removed 1 base from V and 2 bases from J; junction bases left unmatched: 6. Germline lookup yields CDR1 MDHEN and CDR2 SYDVKM. This CDR3 is 16 amino acids long. CDR3 protein: CASSLYPGGHQETQYF. The CDR3 bases are TGTGCCAGCAGTTTATACCCAGGGGGCCATCAAGAGACCCAGTACTTC.

The rearrangement uses TRBV28 and TRBJ2-5, with 7 bases that match TRBD1. V lost 6 bases and J lost 4; bases outside the gene matches: 8. CDR3 size: 14 residues. Germline V gene data show CDR1 as MDHEN and CDR2 as SYDVKM. In nucleotides, the CDR3 is TGTGCCAGCAGCTCGACAGGGCGAGGAGAGACCCAGTACTTC. This gives the protein CASSSTGRGETQYF.

The chain couples TRBV5-1 to TRBJ2-2; 8 bases align to TRBD1. This CDR3 spans 16 amino acids. Unmatched junction bases numbered 5, after V lost 0 bases and J lost 4 bases. Germline V gene data show CDR1 as SGHRS and CDR2 as YFSETQ. CDR3 DNA: TGCGCCAGCAGCTTGGCCTCAGGGGGCTCCACCGGGGAGCTGTTTTTT. This encodes CASSLASGGSTGELFF.

There are a few counts of this clone. V gene TRBV28 combines with J gene TRBJ1-6; D may be TRBD1 (6 bases). This CDR3 spans 16 amino acids. The V end was cut by 7 bases, the J end by 5 bases, with 18 bases between. Germline V gene data show CDR1 as MDHEN and CDR2 as SYDVKM. Written as DNA, the CDR3 is TGTGCCAGCACTCTCCCGGGAGGGGGGGATAATTCACCCCTCCACTTT. It encodes CASTLPGGGDNSPLHF.

The genes are TRBV19 and TRBJ2-3, with 9 nucleotides matching TRBD2. The CDR3 spans 15 residues. Germline loops: CDR1 LNHDA, CDR2 SQIVND (reference sequence). J was trimmed by 0 bases and V by 9 bases; bases with no gene match: 7. CDR3 coding DNA: TGTGCCAGCCGTACGGCGGGGGGGAGCACAGATACGCAGTATTTT. This translates into CASRTAGGSTDTQYF.

This chain links TRBV28 with TRBJ2-1, with D hard to call. The CDR3 is 12 amino acids. CDR1 is MDHEN, CDR2 SYDVKM, per germline. The V and J ends lost 5 bases and 10 bases respectively, with 12 bases between them. CDR3 loop: CASSPDWPEQFF. The CDR3 DNA sequence: TGTGCCAGCAGTCCTGACTGGCCGGAGCAGTTCTTC.

V is TRBV24-1 and J is TRBJ2-3, with D possibly TRBD1 on 6 matching bases. The CDR3 loop spans 15 amino acids. The germline gives CDR1 KGHDR, CDR2 SFDVKD. Trimming pared 4 bases from V and 4 bases from J, leaving 14 bases between. The CDR3 DNA follows: TGTGCCACCAGTGAGTATCAGGGGAGCCCAGATACGCAGTATTTT. Translation: CATSEYQGSPDTQYF.

The chain recombines TRBV15 with TRBJ1-2, with 7 bases matching TRBD1. Trimming at V came to 0 bases and at J to 0 bases, leaving 4 bases not matched to a gene. The CDR3 runs 16 residues. Germline CDR1 is LNHNV and CDR2 is YYDKDF (reference sequence). The CDR3 coding sequence is TGTGCCACCAGCAGAGATGGGACAGCCGCTAACTATGGCTACACCTTC. Translation: CATSRDGTAANYGYTF. The variable domain in full, with the rest retrieved from reference TRBV15 and TRBJ1-2, is DAMVIQNPRYQVTQFGKPVTLSCSQTLNHNVMYWYQQKSSQAPKLLFHYYDKDFNNEADTPDNFQSRRPNTSFCFLDIRSPGLGDTAMYLCATSRDGTAANYGYTFGSGTRLTVV.

To note about this clone: Other DNA sequences in this specimen translate into the identical CDR3. V usage is TRBV5-1 and J usage is TRBJ2-3, with TRBD1 as a possible D gene (5 bases). The CDR3 length is 15 residues. V was trimmed by 0 bases and J by 0 bases, leaving 8 bases between them. The germline gives CDR1 SGHRS, CDR2 YFSETQ. The CDR3 DNA follows: TGCGCCAGCAGCTTGGGGGGCGGTAGCACAGATACGCAGTATTTT. Translating it yields CASSLGGGSTDTQYF.